This T cell receptor (beta chain) was identified during a study of blood T cell repertoires in COVID-19. Overall study context: The United States, Italy and Spain supplied acute and convalescent COVID-19 samples.

This CDR3 is built from 13 residues. Germline V gene data show CDR1 as SQVTM and CDR2 as ANQGSEA. Trimming at V came to 6 bases and at J to 3 bases, leaving 6 bases not matched to a gene. This clone appeared a single time. Profiled with immunoSEQ multiplex PCR; TCRdb holds only in-frame clones, not every one. The repertoire holds 81,000 or so clones, with 81% as singletons. The TCR comes from a human donor in a cohort sampled during active COVID-19. Sequencing input: peripheral blood. The chain uses TRBV29-1 and TRBJ2-3, with 7 bases lining up with TRBD2. The CDR3 nucleotides read TGCAGCGTCTGGCGGGGAGGGACAGATACGCAGTATTTT. It is translated as CSVWRGGTDTQYF.